The text below deals with one TCR beta chain. The clone's antigen remains unknown. No qualities accompany the bases; no much larger clone lies one base away. The sample originates from a study of metastatic and nonmetastatic thyroid tumors (dated by TCRdb to 2020 to 2021). Regarding the study in general: For patients with malignant and with benign thyroid disease, the researchers compared repertoires between peripheral blood samples and tumor or nodule tissue samples.

Library preparation was by PCR. The sequencer was an Illumina HiSeq 4000. High-throughput sequencing was used to profile the TCR beta-chain CDR3 region of each patient. Under the source paper's analysis protocol: A classifier to discriminate distant-metastatic papillary thyroid cancer patients was built from CDR3 differences across clinicopathological groups. Repertoire diversity was assessed with the Shannon index, and tumor-blood repertoire similarity with the Morisita-Horn index. The public sequencing data were trimmed at Q25 with fastp and processed into clonotypes with MiXCR by TCRdb, which kept only in-frame beta chains. None of the V and J calls come from the authors' own analysis; TCRdb made them. This sample is represented by 15,000 to 25,000 clones; about 23% of them were singletons. The ten largest make up about 10% of the sample. Reading from cysteine to phenylalanine, the CDR3 counts 14 amino acids. Solely the CDR3 DNA is kept, with 42 bases framed from the first base. The germline V gene supplies CDR1 SGHVS and CDR2 FQNEAQ. Between the V and J ends, shortened by 0 bases and 3 bases respectively, the junction contains 9 bases.

Overall results and qualifications from the work: In both blood and tumor samples, TCR beta diversity was reported to be significantly higher in malignant tumors than in benign nodules.

No treatment had been received by any patient before thyroid surgery. Patient clinical samples collected from the early 2010s to the late 2010s were retrospectively analysed using T-cell receptor beta sequencing. Material: tumor tissue. The sequence came from a male donor with papillary thyroid cancer or a benign thyroid nodule (not recorded which). Some clones in this sample may be carry-over from other donors' samples. The rearranged chain carries TRBV7-8 and TRBJ2-7; matching of 6 bases hints at TRBD2 as the D gene. The CDR3 corresponds to CASSLALGGYEQYF. Here is the DNA: TGTGCCAGCAGCTTAGCCCTGGGGGGCTACGAGCAGTACTTC.